This T cell receptor beta chain was retrieved from a study of T cells after posttransplantation cyclophosphamide. Study-level points and caveats: Later post-transplant blood repertoires were often dominated by donor CD8+ memory clones.

Peripheral blood was collected from the related graft donor on the marrow donation day. The ends were cut back, 8 bases at V and 2 bases at J, with 18 bases in the middle. The CDR3 consists of 15 residues. Germline V gene sequence: CDR1 MRHNA, CDR2 SNTAGT. Here immunoSEQ multiplex PCR was the method, and the copy in TCRdb shows in-frame clones only, minus some. The repertoire yields tens of thousands of clones, none seen only once; the top ten contain 2.5%. This clone was seen at least ten times. Its antigen is unidentified. The receptor's source is a man in his fifties in good health, CMV-negative, and a related stem cell transplant donor. The sample taken for sequencing was PBMCs. The J gene is TRBJ2-5, the V gene TRBV6-4; unclear D gene. CDR3 DNA: TGTGCCAGCGAAATGAATAAGAGAGAACAAGAGACCCAGTACTTC. It encodes CASEMNKREQETQYF.